This is a list of T cell receptor beta chains from one sample in a study of cytomegalovirus exposure and HLA in healthy donors. TCRdb keeps only in-frame clones here, not all; method: immunoSEQ multiplex PCR. There are around 53,000 clones in the sample, with about 6% held by the top ten. The specimen was PBMCs. The receptors stem from a male donor in good health and CMV-seropositive. CDR3s include the opening cysteine and the closing phenylalanine or tryptophan. The D gene is left open where the match is weak.

>TRBJ2-3|-|TRBV4-3
CASSQDRGGDTDTQYF
TGCGCCAGCAGCCAAGATCGTGGAGGGGACACAGATACGCAGTATTTT
>TRBJ2-2|-|TRBV7-2
CASREGTLRELFF
TGTGCCAGCAGGGAGGGTACTCTCCGGGAGCTGTTTTTT
>TRBJ1-2|-|TRBV7-9
CASSLEQLVSGYTF
TGTGCCAGCAGCTTAGAACAGCTTGTTAGTGGCTACACCTTC
>TRBJ2-3|TRBD1|TRBV7-2
CASSRDRETDTQYF
TGTGCCAGCAGCCGGGACAGGGAAACAGATACGCAGTATTTT
>TRBJ1-1|-|TRBV5-1
CASSLGGADSPEAFF
TGCGCCAGCAGCTTGGGTGGGGCTGATTCGCCTGAAGCTTTCTTT
>TRBJ2-3|-|TRBV13
CASSFGGDTQYF
TGTGCCAGCAGCTTTGGGGGGGATACGCAGTATTTT
>TRBJ1-1|TRBD1|TRBV9
CASSVTGQMNTEAFF
TGTGCCAGCAGCGTCACGGGACAGATGAACACTGAAGCTTTCTTT
>TRBJ2-7|-|TRBV5-1
CASSGGTERGFYEQYF
TGCGCCAGCAGCGGGGGCACTGAGCGGGGTTTCTACGAGCAGTACTTC
>TRBJ1-1|-|TRBV12-5
CASGPGVAEAFF
TGTGCTAGTGGCCCCGGGGTGGCTGAAGCTTTCTTT
>TRBJ1-2|TRBD1|TRBV6-1
CASSPRQGDSYGYTF
TGTGCCAGCAGCCCCAGGCAGGGGGACAGCTATGGCTACACCTTC
>TRBJ1-6|-|TRBV18
CASSLGRWETNSPLHF
TGTGCCAGCTCACTGGGCAGGTGGGAGACTAATTCACCCCTCCACTTT
>TRBJ1-2|-|TRBV14
CASSSTGHGYTF
TGTGCCAGCAGCTCAACAGGGCACGGCTACACCTTC
>TRBJ2-5|TRBD1|TRBV7-2
CASRLTGQETQYF
TGTGCCAGCAGATTGACAGGGCAAGAGACCCAGTACTTC
>TRBJ2-1|TRBD2|TRBV4-3
CASSLGTSGGARRNEQFF
TGCGCCAGCAGCCTGGGGACTAGCGGGGGGGCCCGGCGGAATGAGCAGTTCTTC
>TRBJ1-6|-|TRBV2
CASSGDSPYNSPLHF
TGTGCCAGCAGTGGAGACAGTCCCTATAATTCACCCCTCCACTTT
>TRBJ2-3|TRBD2|TRBV7-2
CASSFSGGPPRSTDTQYF
TGTGCCAGCAGCTTTAGCGGGGGGCCGCCGAGGAGCACAGATACGCAGTATTTT
>TRBJ1-2|TRBD1|TRBV5-6
CASSHDRGRDYGYTF
TGTGCCAGCAGCCACGACAGGGGGCGCGACTATGGCTACACCTTC
>TRBJ2-7|TRBD2|TRBV5-6
CASSPTSGVGEQYF
TGTGCCAGCAGCCCGACTAGCGGGGTGGGAGAGCAGTACTTC
>TRBJ1-1|-|TRBV21-1
CASEAIHRGEWSTEAFF
TGTGCCAGCGAGGCGATTCACAGGGGTGAGTGGAGCACTGAAGCTTTCTTT
>TRBJ1-2|TRBD1|TRBV5-4
CASSVPTGDYGYTF
TGTGCCAGCAGCGTCCCGACAGGGGACTATGGCTACACCTTC